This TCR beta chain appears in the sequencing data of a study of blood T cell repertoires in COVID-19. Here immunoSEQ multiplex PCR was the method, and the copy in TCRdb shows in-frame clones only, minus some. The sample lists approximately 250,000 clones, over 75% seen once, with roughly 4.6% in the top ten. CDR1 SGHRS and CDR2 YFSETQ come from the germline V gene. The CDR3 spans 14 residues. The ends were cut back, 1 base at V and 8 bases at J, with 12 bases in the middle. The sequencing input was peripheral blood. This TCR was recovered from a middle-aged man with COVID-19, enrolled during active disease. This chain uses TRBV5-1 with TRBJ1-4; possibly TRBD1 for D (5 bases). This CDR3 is CASSLLQGGEKLFF. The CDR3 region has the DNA TGCGCCAGCAGCTTGTTGCAGGGTGGAGAAAAACTGTTTTTT.